This T cell receptor (beta chain) emerged from a study of cytomegalovirus exposure and HLA in healthy donors. The CDR3 has 14 residues. Per germline, CDR1 SNHLY and CDR2 FYNNEI. Trimming removed 6 bases at V and 4 bases at J, with 13 bases between. Vbeta (60) and Jbeta (13) primers were used in the PCR. Measured with immunoSEQ multiplex PCR; TCRdb has only the in-frame clones, and not every one. The sample has around 37,000 clones. Points from the study as a whole: Researchers had no immune exposure information except CMV serostatus available. In a later analysis, a missense DCLRE1C variant was linked to TCR beta V- and J-gene trimming. Researchers reported from a later analysis that most CMV-associated TCR beta chains appeared HLA-restricted.

No CMV serostatus entry exists for this donor. About this clone itself: Its antigen is unidentified.

The chain combines TRBV2 with TRBJ1-5; tentative D call: TRBD1 (5 bases). The receptor was derived from a human donor in good health. Sequencing was carried out using PBMCs. CDR3: CASSEGLDNQPQHF. CDR3 DNA sequence: TGTGCCAGCAGCGAGGGACTGGATAATCAGCCCCAGCATTTT.